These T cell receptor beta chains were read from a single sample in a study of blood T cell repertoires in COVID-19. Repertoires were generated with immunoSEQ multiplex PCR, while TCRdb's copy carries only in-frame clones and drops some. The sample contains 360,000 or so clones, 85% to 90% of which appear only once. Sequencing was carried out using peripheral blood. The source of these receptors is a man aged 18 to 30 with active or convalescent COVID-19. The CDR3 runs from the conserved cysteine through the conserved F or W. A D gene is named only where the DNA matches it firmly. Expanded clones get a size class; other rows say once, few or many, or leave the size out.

TGTGCCAGCAGTTACATCTCCAGGGGCAATGAGCAGTTCTTC	CASSYISRGNEQFF	NA	TRBV6-5	NA	TRBJ2-1
TGTGCCAGCAGTGAAGGACGGGAGTTCGATGAGCAGTTCTTC	CASSEGREFDEQFF	NA	TRBV6-1	NA	TRBJ2-1
TGTGCCAGCATTGTCGCTGGGGCGCGTAATTCACCCCTCCACTTT	CASIVAGARNSPLHF	NA	TRBV28	NA	TRBJ1-6
TGTGCCAGCAGCCTCTCGGGCGGGGAGGAAAAACTGTTTTTT	CASSLSGGEEKLFF	NA	TRBV6-5	NA	TRBJ1-4
TGTGCCAGCTGCATCCGCCCGGGGGTAGATGGCTACACCTTC	CASCIRPGVDGYTF	NA	TRBV27	NA	TRBJ1-2
TGTGCCAGCTCACGGACAGGGAGTGAAAAACTGTTTTTT	CASSRTGSEKLFF	NA	TRBV18	TRBD1	TRBJ1-4
TGCGCCAGCAGCCAAGAGCGTCTATATGGCTACACCTTC	CASSQERLYGYTF	NA	TRBV4-3	NA	TRBJ1-2
TGTGCCAGTAGTGTGACAATGGGTAACACTGAAGCTTTCTTT	CASSVTMGNTEAFF	NA	TRBV19	NA	TRBJ1-1
TGCGCCAGCAGCATGGGACAGGGGGTGGGACTAGCGGAGACCCAGTACTTC	CASSMGQGVGLAETQYF	NA	TRBV5-1	NA	TRBJ2-5
TGTGCCAGCAGCTTAGGAGGGATTGGGGAGCAGTACTTC	CASSLGGIGEQYF	NA	TRBV7-2	NA	TRBJ2-7
TGTGCCAGCAGCGTAGGCACGGCAGGTGGGGAGCTGTTTTTT	CASSVGTAGGELFF	NA	TRBV9	NA	TRBJ2-2
TGTGCCAGCAGCCCTAACCCCCGGGACAGGGGTTACGAGCAGTACTTC	CASSPNPRDRGYEQYF	NA	TRBV7-3	TRBD1	TRBJ2-7
TGTGCCAGCAGCCCGGGTTGGACTAGCGGTCGATTTTACGAGCAGTACTTC	CASSPGWTSGRFYEQYF	NA	TRBV5-6	TRBD2	TRBJ2-7
TGTGCCAGCAGCAAAGGGTTTGGGGAGGCTAGCACAGATACGCAGTATTTT	CASSKGFGEASTDTQYF	NA	TRBV28	NA	TRBJ2-3
TGTGCCAGCGGAACGGGAGCAAACACTGAAGCTTTCTTT	CASGTGANTEAFF	NA	TRBV5-6	NA	TRBJ1-1
TGTGCCAGCAGTTACGACGGAGGCTATGGCTACACCTTC	CASSYDGGYGYTF	NA	TRBV6-5	NA	TRBJ1-2
TGTGCCAGCAGCTTAGCGACTGGGTTCTACGAGCAGTACTTC	CASSLATGFYEQYF	NA	TRBV7-2	NA	TRBJ2-7
TGCGCCAGCAGTGTTTACAGGGGGCAGCCCCAGCATTTT	CASSVYRGQPQHF	NA	TRBV10-2	TRBD1	TRBJ1-5
TGTGCCTCTCCGAGGGACAGGGGTAGCCCGAAGTCAACCGGGGAGCTGTTTTTT	CASPRDRGSPKSTGELFF	NA	TRBV21-1	NA	TRBJ2-2
TGTGCTAGTGGTTTGTTGAGGGGACAGGGATTAGGCGGGGAGCTGTTTTTT	CASGLLRGQGLGGELFF	NA	TRBV12-5	TRBD1	TRBJ2-2
TGTGCCAGCAGTCAATGGCGTCACAGGGTTCCCAATGAGCAGTTCTTC	CASSQWRHRVPNEQFF	once	TRBV28	NA	TRBJ2-1
TGTGCCAGCAGCTCCGGGACTAGCGCCTACAATGAGCAGTTCTTC	CASSSGTSAYNEQFF	once	TRBV7-2	TRBD2	TRBJ2-1
TGCGCCAGCAGCCAAGATGGAGGGGCAAGGGAGCAGTACTTC	CASSQDGGAREQYF	NA	TRBV4-3	NA	TRBJ2-7
TGTGCCAGCAGCTTTGACAGAGAAGAATCGCAGTACTTC	CASSFDREESQYF	once	TRBV7-2	NA	TRBJ2-7
TGTGCCAGCAGTTTGATGGGACAGGGGAATGAAAAACTGTTTTTT	CASSLMGQGNEKLFF	once	TRBV27	TRBD1	TRBJ1-4
TGTGCCAGCAGAGACAGAGCCCAAGAGACCCAGTACTTC	CASRDRAQETQYF	NA	TRBV6-5	NA	TRBJ2-5
TGCAGTGCTAGTCTCAGCCTAGGCGGCTATAGCAATCAGCCCCAGCATTTT	CSASLSLGGYSNQPQHF	NA	TRBV20-1	NA	TRBJ1-5
TGCGCCAGCAGCGCCGGGACAGGTTTTTTTCGGCTGTACTTC	CASSAGTGFFRLYF	NA	TRBV4-3	TRBD1	TRBJ2-7
TGTGCCAGCAGTGAAGCGCTTCAAGACATTCTCTTGTGGGAGCAGTACTTC	CASSEALQDILLWEQYF	NA	TRBV6-1	NA	TRBJ2-7
TGTGCCAGCTCACCATGGAAGGGGAATCAGCCCCAGCATTTT	CASSPWKGNQPQHF	NA	TRBV18	NA	TRBJ1-5
TGTGCCACCAGCAGGACTAGCGGGGAGACCCAGTACTTC	CATSRTSGETQYF	NA	TRBV15	TRBD2	TRBJ2-5
TGTGCCAGCAGACGGACAGGGGGCGCTGAAAATTCACCCCTCCACTTT	CASRRTGGAENSPLHF	NA	TRBV9	TRBD1	TRBJ1-6
TGTGCCAGCAGCCTCTGGACTAGCGGGGTTGAGTTCTTC	CASSLWTSGVEFF	NA	TRBV7-6	TRBD2	TRBJ2-1
TGCGCCAGCAGCCAAGTCCAGTTGTCTGGAAACACCATATATTTT	CASSQVQLSGNTIYF	NA	TRBV4-1	NA	TRBJ1-3
TGCGCCAGCAGCCAAATGCCAGGTCCCTACGAGCAGTACTTC	CASSQMPGPYEQYF	NA	TRBV4-1	NA	TRBJ2-7
TGTGCCAGCAACTTAAACGGAGGGCATGAGCAGTTCTTC	CASNLNGGHEQFF	NA	TRBV27	NA	TRBJ2-1
TGTGCCAGTAGCAGGGGGGAGACCCAGTACTTC	CASSRGETQYF	once	TRBV19	TRBD1	TRBJ2-5
TGTGCCAGCAGTGACCAGGGGGCCTACGAGCAGTACTTC	CASSDQGAYEQYF	NA	TRBV25-1	TRBD1	TRBJ2-7
TGTGCCAGTCAATATAGACAGGGACCAGGTCAGCCCCAGCATTTT	CASQYRQGPGQPQHF	NA	TRBV19	TRBD1	TRBJ1-5
TGTGCCAGCAGCCCTGTTTCCACAGATACGCAGTATTTT	CASSPVSTDTQYF	NA	TRBV3-1/TRBV3-2	NA	TRBJ2-3
TGTGCCAGCAGGGTAGGGTGGGGGCCCTACGAGCAGTACTTC	CASRVGWGPYEQYF	NA	TRBV27	NA	TRBJ2-7
TGTGCCAGCAGTTTTTGGGAGTCACCCCTCCACTTT	CASSFWESPLHF	NA	TRBV27	NA	TRBJ1-6
TGTGCCAGCAGCTTAGTGCCAGGGAATTCGTACAATGAGCAGTTCTTC	CASSLVPGNSYNEQFF	NA	TRBV7-9	NA	TRBJ2-1
TGTGCCAGCTCACAAGTGGGCGGGCAGCCCCAGCATTTT	CASSQVGGQPQHF	NA	TRBV18	NA	TRBJ1-5
TGTGCCAGCAGTGACGACAGGACCTTTGGGGACGAGCAGTACTTC	CASSDDRTFGDEQYF	few	TRBV6-1	NA	TRBJ2-7
TGTGCCAGCAGCTCCGGAGGAGCCAGAATCTATAATTCACCCCTCCACTTT	CASSSGGARIYNSPLHF	NA	TRBV7-9	NA	TRBJ1-6
TGTGCCAGCACCCAGGGAACTGGAAACACCATATATTTT	CASTQGTGNTIYF	NA	TRBV2	NA	TRBJ1-3
TGTGCCAGCAGCCCAATGGGGAGGATCATTAATCAGCCCCAGCATTTT	CASSPMGRIINQPQHF	NA	TRBV7-3	NA	TRBJ1-5
TGTGCCAGCAGTCCAAGCGGGCAAGTTTCCTACGAGCAGTACTTC	CASSPSGQVSYEQYF	NA	TRBV28	NA	TRBJ2-7
TGTGCCAGCAGTTACAGGGGAAAAGGGAACTATGGCTACACCTTC	CASSYRGKGNYGYTF	NA	TRBV6-2/TRBV6-3	NA	TRBJ1-2
TGTGCCAGCAGTTACACCGACAGGGAGGAGAATCAGCCCCAGCATTTT	CASSYTDREENQPQHF	NA	TRBV6-5	TRBD1	TRBJ1-5
TGTGCCAGCTCACCAGGAACAGGGATGAACACTGAAGCTTTCTTT	CASSPGTGMNTEAFF	NA	TRBV18	NA	TRBJ1-1
TGTGCCAGCAGCAACCCAACAGGTTTCTCTGGAAACACCATATATTTT	CASSNPTGFSGNTIYF	NA	TRBV7-6	NA	TRBJ1-3
TGTGCCAGCAGCTTAGACGGAGCAGAGACCCAGTACTTC	CASSLDGAETQYF	NA	TRBV7-3	NA	TRBJ2-5
TGTGCCTGGAGGGCTAGCGGGAATTACGAGCAGTACTTC	CAWRASGNYEQYF	NA	TRBV30	TRBD2	TRBJ2-7
TGTGCCAGCAGCCCGACTAGTGGGAGCGGGGAGCTGTTTTTT	CASSPTSGSGELFF	NA	TRBV6-6	NA	TRBJ2-2